Below, 31 T cell receptor beta chains from the same sample are listed, as sequenced in a study of T cells expressing NK-cell markers. TCRdb re-called the 5' RACE reads and catalogs CDR3 proteins one per entry, DNA excluded. Its table records some 460,000 distinct CDR3 sequences. The sequenced sample was blood T cells: a sorted CD56 or NKG2C T cell subset, CD4+ or CD8+ T cells, or bulk PBMC T cells (not recorded which). The receptors here all came from a woman aged 45-65 years in good health.

The CDR3 sequence: CASSRTQGIGDEKLFF. V gene TRBV12-3 or TRBV12-4 combines with J gene TRBJ1-4; TCRdb indicates TRBD1, and absent DNA this call remains unverified. The CDR3 is made up of 16 amino acids.

The gene calls are TRBV5-1 and TRBJ2-1; absent DNA, TCRdb's TRBD2 call cannot be checked. This CDR3 has 16 amino acids. Germline V gives CDR1 SGHRS, CDR2 YFSETQ. The CDR3 loop is CASSGATSGNFNEQFF. Drawing the rest from reference TRBV5-1 and TRBJ2-1, the complete variable domain is KAGVTQTPRYLIKTRGQQVTLSCSPISGHRSVSWYQQTPGQGLQFLFEYFSETQRNKGNFPGRFSGRQFSNSRSEMNVSTLELGDSALYLCASSGATSGNFNEQFFGPGTRLTVL.

The V gene is TRBV21-1, the J gene TRBJ2-5. TRBV21-1 is reported as a pseudogene. The CDR3 has 12 amino acids. The CDR3 sequence is CASLRVGETQYF.

The genes are TRBV29-1 and TRBJ1-4. The CDR3 extends over 14 amino acids. Germline loops: CDR1 SQVTM, CDR2 ANQGSEA. CDR3 loop: CSVEWLSTNEKLFF.

The chain joins TRBV19 to TRBJ1-1; TCRdb gives TRBD1 as the D gene, but with no DNA this cannot be confirmed. The germline V gene has CDR1 LNHDA and CDR2 SQIVND (reference sequence). This CDR3 has 15 amino acids. This chain's CDR3 is CASRPGQLLNTEAFF.

The chain couples TRBV12-3 or TRBV12-4 to TRBJ2-7; the D gene TCRdb calls, TRBD2, cannot be checked with no DNA. The CDR3 contains 13 residues. The CDR3 spells CASRLAGAREQYF.

The chain uses TRBV14 and TRBJ2-5; TCRdb's assignment of TRBD2 cannot be checked, as there is no DNA. The germline gives CDR1 SGHDN, CDR2 FVKESK. The CDR3 consists of 17 residues. CDR3 protein: CASSPTGTSGRGETQYF. Combining the CDR3 with reference TRBV14 and TRBJ2-5 gives the whole variable domain EAGVTQFPSHSVIEKGQTVTLRCDPISGHDNLYWYRRVMGKEIKFLLHFVKESKQDESGMPNNRFLAERTGGTYSTLKVQPAELEDSGVYFCASSPTGTSGRGETQYFGPGTRLLVL.

This chain links TRBV28 with TRBJ1-2; TCRdb selects TRBD1, and the lack of DNA leaves this call unchecked. The CDR3 runs to 17 residues. Per the germline V gene, CDR1 is MDHEN and CDR2 is SYDVKM. CDR3 loop: CASSSGPLGQGLGGYTF.

The rearrangement uses TRBV20-1 and TRBJ2-3; TCRdb indicates TRBD1, and absent DNA this call remains unverified. The germline V gene has CDR1 DFQATT and CDR2 SNEGSKA (reference sequence). The CDR3 contains 19 residues. The CDR3: CSALTQRGRPQWTTDTQYF.

The gene calls are TRBV4-1 and TRBJ2-6; TCRdb designates TRBD2, a call that cannot be tested without DNA. The germline CDR1 and CDR2 sequences are MGHRA and YSYEKL. The CDR3 extends over 21 amino acids. The CDR3 protein is CASSQEWAPRAGRPGANVLTF.

V and J are TRBV11-1 and TRBJ1-1; TCRdb names TRBD1, which stays unverified in the absence of DNA. The CDR3 runs to 16 residues. Germline CDR1 is SGHAT and CDR2 is FQDESV (reference sequence). The CDR3 here is CASSLEGVSGFTEAFF.

This chain uses TRBV12-3 or TRBV12-4 with TRBJ1-1; TCRdb names TRBD1, which stays unverified in the absence of DNA. This CDR3 has 15 residues. The CDR3 is CASCLGAEGNTEAFF.

V gene TRBV11-2 combines with J gene TRBJ2-2; TCRdb outputs TRBD1, but without DNA this stays unchecked. The CDR3 contains 14 residues. Germline values: CDR1 SGHAT, CDR2 FQNNGV. The CDR3 protein is CASSPVSGLGELFF.

The genes are TRBV5-1 and TRBJ2-7; with no DNA, the TCRdb D assignment of TRBD2 cannot be verified. This CDR3 spans 14 amino acids. Germline V gene lookup returns CDR1 SGHRS and CDR2 YFSETQ. The CDR3 region is CASSSSGGSYEQYF.

The CDR3 sequence: CASSEFWVAGTNTGELFF. The chain carries TRBV6-1 and TRBJ2-2; the D call from TCRdb, TRBD2, cannot be confirmed without DNA. The CDR3 totals 18 residues. Looked up from germline, CDR1 is MNHNS and CDR2 is SASEGT.

The J gene is TRBJ2-1, the V gene TRBV20-1. In germline, CDR1 is DFQATT, CDR2 SNEGSKA (reference sequence). This CDR3 has 16 amino acids. CDR3 residues: CSARDLGFSSYNEQFF.

CDR3 sequence reads: CSARGDIVEQFF. The rearrangement links TRBV20-1 to TRBJ2-1. Germline CDR1 reads DFQATT; CDR2 reads SNEGSKA (reference sequence). This CDR3 contains 12 residues.

This chain links TRBV6-1 with TRBJ1-4. There are 16 residues in the CDR3. Germline CDR1 is MNHNS and CDR2 is SASEGT. The chain's CDR3 is CASSSNQISTNEKLFF.

V gene TRBV20-1 combines with J gene TRBJ2-7; TCRdb picks TRBD2, but there is no DNA to check that call. This CDR3 is 14 amino acids long. Looked up from germline, CDR1 is DFQATT and CDR2 is SNEGSKA (reference sequence). The CDR3 here is CRDTERGRSYEQYF.

The rearrangement joins TRBV29-1 to TRBJ2-2; TCRdb reports TRBD1, a call that lacks DNA to check it against. Germline lookup yields CDR1 SQVTM and CDR2 ANQGSEA. CDR3 size: 17 residues. The CDR3 reads CSVQGAGLSTNTGELFF.

The V and J genes are TRBV20-1 and TRBJ2-1. The germline V gene encodes CDR1 DFQATT and CDR2 SNEGSKA (reference sequence). The CDR3 sequence is 15 residues long. The CDR3 here is CSARDWRTSYNEQFF.

CDR3 sequence: CASSLGLAGGMLHEQYF. The chain combines TRBV5-1 with TRBJ2-7; lacking DNA, the TRBD2 call made by TCRdb goes unchecked. CDR1 SGHRS and CDR2 YFSETQ come from the germline V gene. The CDR3 has 17 amino acids.

This chain uses TRBV5-6 with TRBJ2-2; absent DNA, TCRdb's TRBD2 call cannot be checked. This CDR3 has 16 amino acids. CDR1 SGHDT and CDR2 YYEEEE come from the germline V gene. The CDR3 region is CATREAREHPTGELFF.

V gene TRBV12-3 or TRBV12-4 combines with J gene TRBJ2-7; TCRdb indicates TRBD1, and absent DNA this call remains unverified. The CDR3 runs 17 residues. The CDR3 region is CASSLRDRIPLSYEQYF.

The chain is built from TRBV20-1 and TRBJ2-5; absent DNA, TCRdb's TRBD1 call cannot be checked. Germline CDR1 is DFQATT and CDR2 is SNEGSKA (reference sequence). This CDR3 is built from 12 residues. Here the CDR3 reads CGTRTAQETQYF.

The chain recombines TRBV2 with TRBJ1-2. The CDR3 runs 15 residues. CDR1 is SNHLY and CDR2 is FYNNEI in the germline V gene. The CDR3 is CASSEFGEVGYGYTF.

The chain couples TRBV10-2 to TRBJ2-1; TCRdb calls TRBD2, which cannot be checked without DNA. CDR3 length equals 14 residues. CDR1 is WSHSY, CDR2 SAAADI, per germline. The CDR3: CASSGLAEVGEQFF.

The gene calls are TRBV20-1 and TRBJ2-5. CDR3 length: 14 amino acids. The germline CDR1 and CDR2 sequences are DFQATT and SNEGSKA (reference sequence). CDR3 protein: CSAPYGVKGETQYF.

This chain joins TRBV24-1 and TRBJ2-1; TCRdb gives TRBD1 as the D gene, but with no DNA this cannot be confirmed. Germline CDR1 reads KGHDR; CDR2 reads SFDVKD. The CDR3 loop spans 13 amino acids. The CDR3 sequence: CATSVQGGGRQFF.

The V call is TRBV30, the J call TRBJ2-7; absent DNA, TCRdb's TRBD1 call cannot be checked. Germline CDR1 reads GTSNPN; CDR2 reads SVGIG (reference sequence). This CDR3 contains 13 residues. CDR3 residues: CAWDRGSTYEQYF.

This chain links TRBV5-1 with TRBJ2-2; checking the TCRdb D call of TRBD1 is not possible without DNA. Germline loops: CDR1 SGHRS, CDR2 YFSETQ. The CDR3 consists of 16 residues. The CDR3 reads CASSHSEVGDTGELFF.